These T cell receptor beta chains were read from a single sample in a study of T cells in Graves' hyperthyroidism and ophthalmopathy. TCRdb ran MiXCR on the multiplex PCR reads and lists one entry per CDR3 protein. Of a few hundred thousand distinct CDR3 sequences in the sample, roughly 13% were seen once. Sequenced material: blood. These receptors were collected from a woman aged 18-30 years with Graves' hyperthyroidism. Each CDR3 is given with its conserved first and last residue. Fields, in order: V gene, J gene, CDR3 protein.

v_call: TRBV28; j_call: TRBJ2-1; cdr3_aa: CASSFVAGGSGQFF
v_call: TRBV18; j_call: TRBJ2-1; cdr3_aa: CASSPSDNEQFF
v_call: TRBV28; j_call: TRBJ2-5; cdr3_aa: CASSLRTAQPLQETQYF
v_call: TRBV6-1; j_call: TRBJ2-1; cdr3_aa: CASRTGGAISYNEQFF
v_call: TRBV6-1; j_call: TRBJ2-1; cdr3_aa: CASSLRDRVAGQFF
v_call: TRBV7-2; j_call: TRBJ1-6; cdr3_aa: CASSLAALGGSYNSPLHF
v_call: TRBV6-5; j_call: TRBJ2-1; cdr3_aa: CASSYSDFWGAGGRNNEQFF
v_call: TRBV27; j_call: TRBJ1-2; cdr3_aa: CASSAQGHYGYTF
v_call: TRBV20-1; j_call: TRBJ2-1; cdr3_aa: CSARGRYSYNEQFF
v_call: TRBV6-2/TRBV6-3; j_call: TRBJ1-2; cdr3_aa: CASSNRDTYGYTF